The present TCR beta chain was sequenced within a study of cytomegalovirus exposure and HLA in healthy donors. The germline gives CDR1 SGHTA, CDR2 FQGNSA. The CDR3 contains 15 residues. Trimming pared 5 bases from V and 6 bases from J, leaving 17 bases between. Worth noting for this clone: The target antigen is unknown.

PCR involved 60 Vbeta and 13 Jbeta primers. Method: immunoSEQ multiplex PCR; TCRdb's copy keeps in-frame clones and lacks some. The sample contains about 120,000 clones, about three quarters of which appear only once. The study, taken as a whole, reports: Most TCRs appeared rarely, but some public TCRs recurred in many donors. The sole available immune exposure information was CMV serostatus. The study flagged 150 to 200 TCR beta chains as cytomegalovirus-associated.

The donors gave bone marrow, and they were healthy. This receptor was identified in a woman in her twenties or thirties in good health and CMV-seronegative. Input material: PBMCs. This rearrangement joins TRBV7-2 to TRBJ1-5, with TRBD1 as a possible D gene (5 bases). The CDR3 nucleotides are TGTGCCAGCAGCCACGACAGTACTTCCCCTCAGCCCCAGCATTTT. Amino acids: CASSHDSTSPQPQHF.